Listed here are 19 T cell receptor beta chains from one sample, sequenced in a study of OX40 agonist ivuxolimab in advanced cancers. The assay was immunoSEQ multiplex PCR, and TCRdb's table has in-frame clones only and misses some. Of more than 100,000 clones listed, roughly 91% are singletons. The starting material was CD4+ or CD8+ T cells sorted from blood, obtained in a trial of the OX40 agonist ivuxolimab. These receptor sequences come from an adult with an advanced solid tumor such as melanoma, head and neck, liver or kidney cancer.

This rearrangement joins TRBV6-1 to TRBJ2-3; TRBD2 matches at 8 bases. The V and J ends lost 5 bases and 4 bases, in that order; junction bases with no gene match: 8. The germline V gene encodes CDR1 MNHNS and CDR2 SASEGT. CDR3 length: 15 amino acids. CDR3 sequence reads: CASSLTGGRPDTQYF. CDR3 sequence (DNA): TGTGCCAGCAGTTTGACGGGGGGGCGGCCAGATACGCAGTATTTT.

The V and J genes are TRBV10-3 and TRBJ2-7; D may match TRBD1 or TRBD2 (5 bases each). The length of the CDR3 is 14 residues. Trimming took off 7 bases at V and 0 bases at J, with 13 bases between the two ends. In germline, CDR1 is ENHRY, CDR2 SYGVKD. The CDR3 region has the DNA TGTGCCATCAAAGGGGAGCATAGCTCCTACGAGCAGTACTTC. Amino acid sequence: CAIKGEHSSYEQYF.

The chain links TRBV5-1 to TRBJ2-1; 8 bases line up with TRBD2. Germline loops: CDR1 SGHRS, CDR2 YFSETQ. The V and J ends lost 6 bases and 0 bases, in that order; junction bases with no gene match: 2. The CDR3 extends over 14 amino acids. The DNA of the CDR3 is TGCGCCAGCAATAGCGGGATCTCCTACAATGAGCAGTTCTTC. Translation gives CASNSGISYNEQFF.

V is TRBV5-4 and J is TRBJ2-1; TRBD1 matches 7 bases. Germline trimming cut 4 bases from V and 1 base from J; bases unmatched to any gene: 8. CDR3 size: 16 residues. Germline V gene lookup returns CDR1 SGHNT and CDR2 YYREEE (reference sequence). The CDR3 DNA is TGTGCCAGCAGCCTTCCAAGGGGGCTATCCTACAATGAGCAGTTCTTC. It yields the protein CASSLPRGLSYNEQFF.

V usage is TRBV6-1 and J usage is TRBJ2-5; D is undetermined. The CDR3 is 13 residues long. Germline V gene sequence: CDR1 MNHNS, CDR2 SASEGT. V lost 7 bases and J lost 2, with 11 bases in between. In nucleotides, the CDR3 is TGTGCCAGCACCAATCCGATGCAAGAGACCCAGTACTTC. It codes for CASTNPMQETQYF.

The V and J genes are TRBV11-2 and TRBJ2-7, with TRBD2 as a possible D gene (6 bases). Trimming shortened V by 5 bases and J by 3 bases, and 17 bases separated the two germline ends. From germline, CDR1 is SGHAT and CDR2 FQNNGV. The CDR3 consists of 15 residues. In DNA, the CDR3 is TGTGCCAGCAGCCCTATAACGGGGGTTCTCTACGAGCAGTACTTC. This codes for CASSPITGVLYEQYF.

The chain's CDR3 is CASSSAGLAGYSGGELFF. The CDR3 DNA sequence: TGTGCCAGCAGTTCGGCGGGACTAGCGGGATATAGTGGCGGGGAGCTGTTTTTT. V is TRBV27 and J is TRBJ2-2, with 13 bases matching TRBD2. J gave up 7 bases and V 4 bases, and 12 bases lay outside the gene matches. The germline V gene encodes CDR1 MNHEY and CDR2 SMNVEV (reference sequence). CDR3 size: 18 residues.

The chain employs TRBV19 and TRBJ1-1, with D possibly TRBD1 on 5 matching bases. V was pared by 3 bases and J by 5 bases, with 10 bases between. The CDR3 is 13 residues long. Germline CDR1 and CDR2: LNHDA and SQIVND (reference sequence). In DNA, the CDR3 is TGTGCCAGTAGTATCTGGGGGGGTACTGAAGCTTTCTTT. The encoded protein is CASSIWGGTEAFF.

The chain carries TRBV7-2 and TRBJ1-3; 9 bases align to TRBD1. Germline CDR1 SGHTA, CDR2 FQGNSA. The CDR3 is made up of 16 amino acids. Trimming cost V 3 bases and J 0 bases; bases outside gene matches: 3. The CDR3 DNA follows: TGTGCCAGCAGCTTCAGGGACAGGGTCTCTGGAAACACCATATATTTT. Translated, it gives CASSFRDRVSGNTIYF.

The V and J genes are TRBV10-2 and TRBJ1-6; D ambiguous. CDR3 size: 12 residues. Trimming cost V 9 bases and J 15 bases, with 18 bases left between them. Germline CDR1 WSHSY, CDR2 SAAADI. CDR3 bases: TGCGCCAGTCAGAGGGAACAGAGGGTCCTCCACTTT. It translates to CASQREQRVLHF.

The CDR3 nucleotides are TGCGCCAGCGGCACATGGGAACAGGGCAGGGACACTGAAGCTTTCTTT. Translating gives CASGTWEQGRDTEAFF. The gene calls are TRBV4-3 and TRBJ1-1; the D gene is possibly TRBD1 (6 bases). The V gene lost 8 bases and the J gene lost 3 bases, with 22 bases spanning the gap. The CDR3 extends over 16 amino acids. CDR1 is LGHNA, CDR2 YSLEER, per germline.

The chain uses TRBV5-1 and TRBJ1-4; 7 bases agree with TRBD1. The CDR3 runs 15 residues. The germline V gene encodes CDR1 SGHRS and CDR2 YFSETQ. Germline trimming cut 0 bases from V and 8 bases from J; bases unmatched to any gene: 7. The CDR3 region has the DNA TGCGCCAGCAGCTTGGCGCAGGGAGGGGGCGAAAAACTGTTTTTT. Translating it yields CASSLAQGGGEKLFF.

This rearrangement joins TRBV18 to TRBJ1-5, with 9 bases lining up with TRBD1. The J segment lost 4 bases and the V segment lost 5 bases, leaving 3 bases of the junction unmatched. Per the germline V gene, CDR1 is KGHSH and CDR2 is LQKENI. There are 14 residues in the CDR3. CDR3 bases: TGTGCCAGCTCATCACAGGGGGCAAATCAGCCCCAGCATTTT. Translated, it gives CASSSQGANQPQHF.

This chain connects TRBV28 to TRBJ2-1; 8 bases line up with TRBD2. The CDR3 spans 16 residues. V lost 2 bases and J lost 6; bases outside the gene matches: 9. Germline CDR1 and CDR2: MDHEN and SYDVKM. This CDR3 is CASSLGGLAGFNEQFF. The CDR3, as DNA: TGTGCCAGCAGTTTAGGAGGGCTAGCGGGCTTCAATGAGCAGTTCTTC.

This clone is a singleton in its sample. The chain carries TRBV27 and TRBJ2-5, with 7 nucleotides matching TRBD2. Germline V lookup: CDR1 MNHEY, CDR2 SMNVEV (reference sequence). The ends lost 6 bases at V and 1 base at J; junction bases unmatched: 5. This CDR3 spans 14 amino acids. Here the CDR3 reads CASRGRGVQETQYF. In DNA, the CDR3 is TGTGCCAGCAGGGGCCGGGGGGTCCAAGAGACCCAGTACTTC.

The chain joins TRBV12-5 to TRBJ2-7; D is perhaps TRBD2 (6 bases). V lost 6 bases and J 7 bases, leaving 13 bases between the germline ends. The CDR3 has 12 amino acids. CDR1 LGHNT and CDR2 FRNRAP come from the germline V gene. The CDR3 region is CASGADYGEQYF. The CDR3 DNA follows: TGTGCTAGTGGAGCGGACTACGGGGAGCAGTACTTC.

The chain recombines TRBV2 with TRBJ1-6, with D uncertain. Germline lookup yields CDR1 SNHLY and CDR2 FYNNEI. The length of the CDR3 is 15 residues. The V end was cut by 8 bases, the J end by 5 bases, with 16 bases between. CDR3 nucleotide sequence: TGTGCCAGCCAACTCCTCGGGTCCGATAATTCACCCCTCCACTTT. It is translated as CASQLLGSDNSPLHF.

This clone was recorded a few times. The V call is TRBV6-5, the J call TRBJ1-5; D is unclear. The CDR3 consists of 13 residues. The germline V and J ends were trimmed by 4 bases and 4 bases, with 8 bases remaining between them. The germline V gene has CDR1 MNHEY and CDR2 SVGAGI. CDR3: CASSSQWNQPQHF. For the CDR3, the DNA is TGTGCCAGCAGTTCCCAGTGGAATCAGCCCCAGCATTTT.

The chain links TRBV7-2 to TRBJ2-2, with D perhaps being TRBD1 or TRBD2 (5 bases each). CDR3 length equals 14 residues. Germline V gene lookup returns CDR1 SGHTA and CDR2 FQGNSA. V was pared by 3 bases and J by 5 bases, with 10 bases between. The CDR3 DNA is TGTGCCAGCAGCTTGACGGGGACGACCGGGGAGCTGTTTTTT. As protein: CASSLTGTTGELFF.